Presented here are 27 T cell receptor beta chains from one specimen sequenced in a study of monozygotic twins with inflammatory bowel disease. Following a re-call of the 5' RACE reads, TCRdb has one entry per CDR3 protein and lacks DNA. This sample contains approximately 160,000 distinct CDR3 sequences. Sequences were obtained from blood. The receptors originated from a human donor with ulcerative colitis or Crohn's disease, or a healthy co-twin of an affected twin (not recorded which).

The gene calls are TRBV29-1 and TRBJ1-4; the D call of TRBD1 rests on TCRdb alone, since no DNA is present to check it. CDR1 is SQVTM and CDR2 is ANQGSEA in the germline V gene. This CDR3 is built from 13 residues. The CDR3 is CSVGDGVGQKLFF.

This rearrangement joins TRBV18 to TRBJ2-7; TCRdb's D call of TRBD1 is untestable without DNA. The CDR3 runs 15 residues. From germline, CDR1 is KGHSH and CDR2 LQKENI. The CDR3 loop is CASSPRDRGNYEQYF.

V usage is TRBV5-1 and J usage is TRBJ2-3; TCRdb lists TRBD1, though no DNA is available to test this call. CDR1 and CDR2 (germline): SGHRS, YFSETQ. CDR3 length: 15 residues. The CDR3 loop reads CASSFKGSTTDTQYF.

The chain recombines TRBV6-1 with TRBJ2-6; TCRdb indicates TRBD1, and absent DNA this call remains unverified. The CDR3 sequence is 18 residues long. CDR1 and CDR2 from the germline V gene are MNHNS and SASEGT. This CDR3 reads CASSHRGALVSGANVLTF.

This chain connects TRBV30 to TRBJ1-1; TCRdb indicates TRBD1, and absent DNA this call remains unverified. The CDR3 has 12 amino acids. Germline values: CDR1 GTSNPN, CDR2 SVGIG (reference sequence). The CDR3 reads CACHLGLTEAFF.

V usage is TRBV7-8 and J usage is TRBJ2-1; TCRdb's D gene call, TRBD1, goes unchecked for lack of DNA. CDR3 length equals 11 residues. The germline V gene has CDR1 SGHVS and CDR2 FQNEAQ. The CDR3 sequence is CASSLRDGEFF.

The CDR3 region is CASSLKGGDLPYEQYF. The chain is built from TRBV11-2 and TRBJ2-7; there is no DNA to check the TCRdb D call of TRBD1. From germline, CDR1 is SGHAT and CDR2 FQNNGV. This CDR3 is built from 16 residues.

The chain uses TRBV27 and TRBJ2-1; with no DNA, the TCRdb D assignment of TRBD1 cannot be verified. Germline V gene data show CDR1 as MNHEY and CDR2 as SMNVEV (reference sequence). The CDR3 has 14 residues. The CDR3 here is CASSSPPGTNEQFF.

The rearrangement links TRBV5-4 to TRBJ2-4; TCRdb's D call, TRBD2, is unchecked because there is no DNA. The CDR3 is made up of 17 amino acids. Germline values: CDR1 SGHNT, CDR2 YYREEE (reference sequence). The CDR3 is CASSSGGGALAKNIQYF.

The rearrangement uses TRBV11-2 and TRBJ2-7. Germline values: CDR1 SGHAT, CDR2 FQNNGV. This CDR3 has 14 residues. The CDR3 sequence: CASSLGQGYYEQYF.

The V gene is TRBV29-1, the J gene TRBJ1-1. Germline V gene lookup returns CDR1 SQVTM and CDR2 ANQGSEA. CDR3 length: 14 residues. CDR3 amino acids: CSVEGGEGPTEAFF.

The chain recombines TRBV4-2 with TRBJ1-4; lacking DNA, the TRBD1 call made by TCRdb goes unchecked. Germline V gene lookup returns CDR1 LGHNA and CDR2 YNFKEQ. CDR3 length: 15 residues. The CDR3 reads CASSQGWGGNEKLFF.

The rearrangement links TRBV20-1 to TRBJ1-1; the D gene TCRdb calls, TRBD1, cannot be checked with no DNA. Germline CDR1 and CDR2: DFQATT and SNEGSKA (reference sequence). CDR3 length: 14 residues. CDR3 protein: CSAHRGHLNTEAFF.

This chain links TRBV12-3 or TRBV12-4 with TRBJ1-4. CDR3 length: 14 amino acids. The chain's CDR3 is CASSLGRINEKLFF.

The V gene is TRBV5-6, the J gene TRBJ2-3; with no DNA, the TCRdb D assignment of TRBD2 cannot be verified. The CDR3 totals 15 residues. In germline, CDR1 is SGHDT, CDR2 YYEEEE. The CDR3 sequence: CASSPRLAGTDTQYF. The full variable domain, in which reference TRBV5-6 and TRBJ2-3 provide the parts outside the CDR3, is DAGVTQSPTHLIKTRGQQVTLRCSPKSGHDTVSWYQQALGQGPQFIFQYYEEEERQRGNFPDRFSGHQFPNYSSELNVNALLLGDSALYLCASSPRLAGTDTQYFGPGTRLTVL.

The gene calls are TRBV5-1 and TRBJ2-7; TCRdb's D call of TRBD1 is untestable without DNA. CDR3 length: 17 amino acids. The germline V gene encodes CDR1 SGHRS and CDR2 YFSETQ. The CDR3 loop is CASRPLGDRENSYEQYF.

The chain employs TRBV29-1 and TRBJ1-1. The germline gives CDR1 SQVTM, CDR2 ANQGSEA. There are 12 residues in the CDR3. The CDR3 is CSVGVRNAEAFF.

The chain has TRBV6-1 and TRBJ2-7; TCRdb calls TRBD2, which cannot be checked without DNA. The CDR3 loop spans 15 amino acids. The germline gives CDR1 MNHNS, CDR2 SASEGT. The CDR3: CASRVYSGSSYEQYF.

The chain employs TRBV5-1 and TRBJ2-5; TCRdb names TRBD1, which stays unverified in the absence of DNA. Germline loops: CDR1 SGHRS, CDR2 YFSETQ. The CDR3 loop spans 16 amino acids. CDR3 sequence reads: CASRRGPGQGHQAQYF.

This chain connects TRBV24-1 to TRBJ2-7. This CDR3 has 15 residues. Germline CDR1 and CDR2: KGHDR and SFDVKD. The CDR3 reads CATSDSGQGFHEQYF.

The CDR3 loop is CASSLYGAEQYF. The chain recombines TRBV5-6 with TRBJ2-7; TCRdb proposes TRBD1, but this gene call is untestable without DNA. The CDR3 is made up of 12 amino acids. Germline CDR1 and CDR2: SGHDT and YYEEEE.

CDR3 loop: CSARDQGGTREKLFF. The V call is TRBV20-1, the J call TRBJ1-4; the D gene TCRdb calls, TRBD1, cannot be checked with no DNA. This CDR3 contains 15 residues. Germline CDR1 is DFQATT and CDR2 is SNEGSKA (reference sequence).

This CDR3 reads CASSEKGAGDYNEQFF. This chain joins TRBV2 and TRBJ2-1; TCRdb's assignment of TRBD2 cannot be checked, as there is no DNA. Germline CDR1 SNHLY, CDR2 FYNNEI. The CDR3 loop spans 16 amino acids.

The genes are TRBV4-2 and TRBJ2-5; TCRdb names TRBD2, which stays unverified in the absence of DNA. Germline assignment: CDR1 LGHNA and CDR2 YNFKEQ. The CDR3 spans 14 residues. CDR3 sequence reads: CASSPRLDQETQYF.

This chain uses TRBV20-1 with TRBJ1-5; TCRdb calls TRBD1, which cannot be checked without DNA. Germline CDR1 and CDR2: DFQATT and SNEGSKA (reference sequence). The CDR3 runs 16 residues. Here the CDR3 reads CSARGGVGTLNQPQHF.

This chain connects TRBV28 to TRBJ2-7; TCRdb picks TRBD1, but there is no DNA to check that call. In germline, CDR1 is MDHEN, CDR2 SYDVKM. CDR3 size: 14 residues. The CDR3 is CASIPQALNHEQYF.

The gene calls are TRBV29-1 and TRBJ1-3; TCRdb proposes TRBD1, but this gene call is untestable without DNA. In germline, CDR1 is SQVTM, CDR2 ANQGSEA. CDR3 size: 13 residues. The CDR3 loop reads CSVRQGGRNTIYF.